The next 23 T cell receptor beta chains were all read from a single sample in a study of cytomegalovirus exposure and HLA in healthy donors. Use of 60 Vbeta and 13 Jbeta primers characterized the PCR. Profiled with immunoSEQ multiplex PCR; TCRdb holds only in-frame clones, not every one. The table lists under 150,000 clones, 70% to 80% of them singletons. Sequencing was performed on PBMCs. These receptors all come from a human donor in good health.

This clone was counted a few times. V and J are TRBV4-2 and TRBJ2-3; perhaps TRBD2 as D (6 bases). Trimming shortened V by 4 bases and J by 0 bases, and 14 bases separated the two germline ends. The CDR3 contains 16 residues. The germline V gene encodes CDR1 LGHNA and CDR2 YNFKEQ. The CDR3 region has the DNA TGTGCCAGCAGCCTAAGGACTACCACTAGCACAGATACGCAGTATTTT. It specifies CASSLRTTTSTDTQYF.

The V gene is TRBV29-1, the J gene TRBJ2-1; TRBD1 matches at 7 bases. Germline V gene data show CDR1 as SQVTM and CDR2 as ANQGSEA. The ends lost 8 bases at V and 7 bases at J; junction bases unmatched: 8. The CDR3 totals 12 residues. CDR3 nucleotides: TGCAGCTCCGCCCAGGGGGTAAATGAGCAGTTCTTC. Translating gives CSSAQGVNEQFF.

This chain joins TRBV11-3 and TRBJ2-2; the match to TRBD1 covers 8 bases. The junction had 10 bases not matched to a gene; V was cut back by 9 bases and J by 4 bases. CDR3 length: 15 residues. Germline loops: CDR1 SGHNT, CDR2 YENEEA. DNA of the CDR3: TGTGCCAGTTCGCAGACAGGGGTGGCCACCGGGGAGCTGTTTTTT. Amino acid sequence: CASSQTGVATGELFF.

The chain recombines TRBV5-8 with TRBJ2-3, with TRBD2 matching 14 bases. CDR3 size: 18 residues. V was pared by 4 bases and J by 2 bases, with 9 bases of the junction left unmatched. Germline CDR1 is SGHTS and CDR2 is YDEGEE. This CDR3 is CASSLGTSGSLSTDTQYF. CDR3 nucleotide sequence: TGTGCCAGCAGCCTGGGGACTAGCGGGAGTCTTTCCACAGATACGCAGTATTTT.

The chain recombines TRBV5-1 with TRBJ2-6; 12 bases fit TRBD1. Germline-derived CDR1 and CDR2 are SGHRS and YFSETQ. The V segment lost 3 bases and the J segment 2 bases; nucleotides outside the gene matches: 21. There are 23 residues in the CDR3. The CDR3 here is CASSYYGTGGSERPLTGANVLTF. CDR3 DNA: TGCGCCAGCAGCTACTACGGGACAGGGGGCTCAGAAAGGCCCTTGACTGGGGCCAACGTCCTGACTTTC.

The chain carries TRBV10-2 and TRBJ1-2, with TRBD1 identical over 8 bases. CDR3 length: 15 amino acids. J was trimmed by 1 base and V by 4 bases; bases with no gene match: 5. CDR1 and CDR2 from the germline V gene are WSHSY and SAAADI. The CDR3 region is CASSGGQAVNYGYTF. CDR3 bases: TGCGCCAGCAGTGGGGGACAGGCCGTTAACTATGGCTACACCTTC.

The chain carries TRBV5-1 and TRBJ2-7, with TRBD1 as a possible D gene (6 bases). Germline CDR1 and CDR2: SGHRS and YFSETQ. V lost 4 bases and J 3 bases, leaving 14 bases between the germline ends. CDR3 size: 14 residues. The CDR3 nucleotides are TGCGCCAGCAGCGGCCGGGACACCCTCTACGAGCAGTACTTC. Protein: CASSGRDTLYEQYF.

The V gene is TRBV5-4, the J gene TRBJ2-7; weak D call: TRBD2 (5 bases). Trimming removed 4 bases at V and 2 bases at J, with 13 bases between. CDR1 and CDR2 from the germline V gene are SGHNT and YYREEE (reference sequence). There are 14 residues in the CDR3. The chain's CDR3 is CASSRSGDTYEQYF. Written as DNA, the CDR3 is TGTGCCAGCAGCCGGAGCGGTGACACCTACGAGCAGTACTTC.

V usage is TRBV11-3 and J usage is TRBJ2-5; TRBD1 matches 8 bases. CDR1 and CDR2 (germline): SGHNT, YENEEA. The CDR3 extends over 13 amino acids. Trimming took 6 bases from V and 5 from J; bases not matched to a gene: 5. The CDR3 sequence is CASSAGGPETQYF. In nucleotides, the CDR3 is TGTGCCAGCAGTGCAGGGGGCCCGGAGACCCAGTACTTC. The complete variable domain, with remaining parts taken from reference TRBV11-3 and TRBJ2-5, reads EAGVVQSPRYKIIEKKQPVAFWCNPISGHNTLYWYLQNLGQGPELLIRYENEEAVDDSQLPKDRFSAERLKGVDSTLKIQPAELGDSAVYLCASSAGGPETQYFGPGTRLLVL.

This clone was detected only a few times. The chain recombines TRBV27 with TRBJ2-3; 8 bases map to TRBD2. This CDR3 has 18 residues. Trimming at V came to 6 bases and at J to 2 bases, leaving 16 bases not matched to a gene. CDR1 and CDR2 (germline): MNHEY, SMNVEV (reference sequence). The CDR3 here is CASSLRFPGGPNTDTQYF. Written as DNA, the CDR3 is TGTGCCAGCAGCCTAAGATTTCCGGGAGGGCCTAACACAGATACGCAGTATTTT.

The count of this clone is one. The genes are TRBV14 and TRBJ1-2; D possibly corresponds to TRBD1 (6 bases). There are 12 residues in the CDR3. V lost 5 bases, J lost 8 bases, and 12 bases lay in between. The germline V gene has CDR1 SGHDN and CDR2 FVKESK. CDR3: CASSKQGGGYTF. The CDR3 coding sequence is TGTGCCAGCAGCAAACAGGGCGGAGGCTACACCTTC.

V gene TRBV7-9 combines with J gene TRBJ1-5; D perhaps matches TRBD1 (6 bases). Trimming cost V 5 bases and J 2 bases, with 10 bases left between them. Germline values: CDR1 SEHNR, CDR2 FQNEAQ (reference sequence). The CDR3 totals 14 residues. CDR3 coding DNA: TGTGCCAGCAGCCAACAGGGACGCAATCAGCCCCAGCATTTT. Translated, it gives CASSQQGRNQPQHF.

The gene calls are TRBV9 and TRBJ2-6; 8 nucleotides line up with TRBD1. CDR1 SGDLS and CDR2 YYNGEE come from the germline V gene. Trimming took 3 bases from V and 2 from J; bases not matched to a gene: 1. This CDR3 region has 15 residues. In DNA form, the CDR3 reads TGTGCCAGCAGCGGGACAGGGACTGGGGCCAACGTCCTGACTTTC. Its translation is CASSGTGTGANVLTF. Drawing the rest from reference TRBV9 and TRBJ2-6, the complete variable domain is DSGVTQTPKHLITATGQRVTLRCSPRSGDLSVYWYQQSLDQGLQFLIQYYNGEERAKGNILERFSAQQFPDLHSELNLSSLELGDSALYFCASSGTGTGANVLTFGAGSRLTVL.

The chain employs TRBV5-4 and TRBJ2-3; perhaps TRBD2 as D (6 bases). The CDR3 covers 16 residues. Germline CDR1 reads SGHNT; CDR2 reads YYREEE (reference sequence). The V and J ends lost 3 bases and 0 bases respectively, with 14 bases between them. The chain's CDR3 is CASSWGSGLSTDTQYF. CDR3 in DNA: TGTGCCAGCAGCTGGGGCAGCGGGCTTAGCACAGATACGCAGTATTTT.

The CDR3: CASSDIHYGYTF. The CDR3 region has the DNA TGTGCCAGCAGTGATATCCACTATGGCTACACCTTC. The rearrangement uses TRBV25-1 and TRBJ1-2; D uncertain. The germline V gene encodes CDR1 MGHDK and CDR2 SYGVNS. The CDR3 consists of 12 residues. Trimming cost V 3 bases and J 3 bases, with 5 bases left between them.

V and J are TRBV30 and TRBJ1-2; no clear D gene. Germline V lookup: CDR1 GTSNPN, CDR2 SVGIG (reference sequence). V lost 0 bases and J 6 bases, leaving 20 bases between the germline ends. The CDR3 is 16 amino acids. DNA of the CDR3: TGTGCCTGGAGTGTAGTCTCTAACAGCCCGTCCGATGGCTACACCTTC. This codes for CAWSVVSNSPSDGYTF.

CDR3 in amino acids: CASSLVEARQSRLSYEQYF. Here the CDR3 DNA reads TGTGCCAGCAGCCTAGTTGAGGCGAGACAGTCCCGACTCTCCTACGAGCAGTACTTC. The V gene is TRBV7-8, the J gene TRBJ2-7; D may be TRBD1 (5 bases). The germline V gene encodes CDR1 SGHVS and CDR2 FQNEAQ. There are 19 residues in the CDR3. V shed 5 bases and J shed 0 bases, with 26 bases lying between them.

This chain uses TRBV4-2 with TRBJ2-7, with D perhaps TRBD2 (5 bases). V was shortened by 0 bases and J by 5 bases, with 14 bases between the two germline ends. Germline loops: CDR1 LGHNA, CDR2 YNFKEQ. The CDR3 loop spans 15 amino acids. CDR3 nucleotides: TGTGCCAGCAGCCAAGATCGAAGAGGGCCCGACGAGCAGTACTTC. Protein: CASSQDRRGPDEQYF.

CDR3 loop: CSVMRSDATNEKLFF. In DNA, the CDR3 is TGCAGCGTTATGAGGTCCGATGCAACTAATGAAAAACTGTTTTTT. The chain couples TRBV29-1 to TRBJ1-4; D is unclear. The V and J ends lost 5 bases and 0 bases respectively, with 13 bases between them. Germline values: CDR1 SQVTM, CDR2 ANQGSEA. This CDR3 has 15 residues.

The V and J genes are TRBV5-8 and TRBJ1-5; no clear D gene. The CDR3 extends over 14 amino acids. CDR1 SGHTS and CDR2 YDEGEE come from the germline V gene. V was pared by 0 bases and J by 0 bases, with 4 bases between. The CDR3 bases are TGTGCCAGCAGCTTGGGCTATAGCAATCAGCCCCAGCATTTT. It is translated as CASSLGYSNQPQHF.

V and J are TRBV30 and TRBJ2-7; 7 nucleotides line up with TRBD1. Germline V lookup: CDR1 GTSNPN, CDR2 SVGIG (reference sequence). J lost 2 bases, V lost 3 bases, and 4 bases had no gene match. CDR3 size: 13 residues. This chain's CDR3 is CAWSLGQAYEQYF. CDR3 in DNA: TGTGCCTGGAGCTTAGGACAGGCCTACGAGCAGTACTTC.

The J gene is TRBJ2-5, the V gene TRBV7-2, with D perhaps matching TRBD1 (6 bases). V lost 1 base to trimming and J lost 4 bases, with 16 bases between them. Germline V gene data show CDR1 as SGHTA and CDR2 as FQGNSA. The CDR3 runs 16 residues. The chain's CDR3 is CASSLGRQGIRETQYF. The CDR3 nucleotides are TGTGCCAGCAGCTTAGGTCGGCAGGGGATTAGAGAGACCCAGTACTTC.

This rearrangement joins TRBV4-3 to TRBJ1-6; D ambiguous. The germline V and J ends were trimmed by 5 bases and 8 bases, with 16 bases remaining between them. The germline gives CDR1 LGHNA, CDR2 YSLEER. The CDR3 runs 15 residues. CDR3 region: CASSSRPIGDSPLHF. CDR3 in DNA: TGCGCCAGCAGCTCCCGGCCGATCGGGGATTCACCCCTCCACTTT.